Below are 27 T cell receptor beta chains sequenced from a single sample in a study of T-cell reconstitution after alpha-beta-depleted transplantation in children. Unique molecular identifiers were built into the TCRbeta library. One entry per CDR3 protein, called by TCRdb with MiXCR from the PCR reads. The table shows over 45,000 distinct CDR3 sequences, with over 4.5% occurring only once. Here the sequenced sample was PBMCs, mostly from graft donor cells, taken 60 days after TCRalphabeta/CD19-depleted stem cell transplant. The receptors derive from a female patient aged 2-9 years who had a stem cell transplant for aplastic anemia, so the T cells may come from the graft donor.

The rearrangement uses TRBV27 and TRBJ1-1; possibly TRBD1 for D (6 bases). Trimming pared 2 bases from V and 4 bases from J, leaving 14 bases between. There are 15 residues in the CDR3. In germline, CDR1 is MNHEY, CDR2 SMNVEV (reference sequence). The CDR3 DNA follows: TGTGCCAGCAGTTTAAGGGCAGGGGCGGCCACTGAAGCTTTCTTT. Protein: CASSLRAGAATEAFF.

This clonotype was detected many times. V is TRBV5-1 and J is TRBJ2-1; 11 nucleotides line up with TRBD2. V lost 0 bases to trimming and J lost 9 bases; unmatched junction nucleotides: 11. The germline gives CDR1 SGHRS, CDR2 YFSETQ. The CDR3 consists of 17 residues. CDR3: CASSLELLAGDLGEQFF. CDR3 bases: TGCGCCAGCAGCTTGGAATTACTAGCGGGGGATTTAGGTGAGCAGTTCTTC. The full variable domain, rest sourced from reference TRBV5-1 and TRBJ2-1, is KAGVTQTPRYLIKTRGQQVTLSCSPISGHRSVSWYQQTPGQGLQFLFEYFSETQRNKGNFPGRFSGRQFSNSRSEMNVSTLELGDSALYLCASSLELLAGDLGEQFFGPGTRLTVL.

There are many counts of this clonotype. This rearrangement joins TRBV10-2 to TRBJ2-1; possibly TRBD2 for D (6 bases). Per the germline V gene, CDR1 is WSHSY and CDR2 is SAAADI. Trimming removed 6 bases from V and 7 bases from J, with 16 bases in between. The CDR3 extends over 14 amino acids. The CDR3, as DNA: TGCGCCAGCAGCCGGACTAAGAGTTCGAATGAGCAGTTCTTC. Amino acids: CASSRTKSSNEQFF.

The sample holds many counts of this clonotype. CDR3 in DNA: TGCAGTGCTAGAGATGGGGGAGCCGGAAACACCATATATTTT. Encoded protein: CSARDGGAGNTIYF. The gene calls are TRBV20-1 and TRBJ1-3; D possibly corresponds to TRBD1 (5 bases). This CDR3 comprises 14 residues. V was trimmed by 0 bases and J by 4 bases, leaving 10 bases between them. Germline values: CDR1 DFQATT, CDR2 SNEGSKA (reference sequence).

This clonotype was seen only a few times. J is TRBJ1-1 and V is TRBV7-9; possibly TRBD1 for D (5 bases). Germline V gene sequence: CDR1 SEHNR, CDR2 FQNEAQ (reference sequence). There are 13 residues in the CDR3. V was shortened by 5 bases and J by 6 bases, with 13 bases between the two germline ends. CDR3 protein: CASSPGDPAEAFF. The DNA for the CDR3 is TGTGCCAGCAGCCCGGGGGACCCCGCTGAAGCTTTCTTT.

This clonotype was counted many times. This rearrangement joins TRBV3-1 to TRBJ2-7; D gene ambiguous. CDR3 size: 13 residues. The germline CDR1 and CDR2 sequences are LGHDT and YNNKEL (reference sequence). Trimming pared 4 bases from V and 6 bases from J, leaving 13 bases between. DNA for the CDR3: TGTGCCAGCAGCCGGGGTTCGGGCGGCGAGCAGTACTTC. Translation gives CASSRGSGGEQYF.

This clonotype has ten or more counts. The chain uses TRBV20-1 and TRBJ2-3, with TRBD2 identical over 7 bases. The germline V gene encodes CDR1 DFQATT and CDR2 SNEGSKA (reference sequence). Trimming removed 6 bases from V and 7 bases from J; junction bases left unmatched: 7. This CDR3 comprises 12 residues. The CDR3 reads CSARDYPNTQYF. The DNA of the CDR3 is TGCAGTGCACGGGACTACCCCAATACGCAGTATTTT.

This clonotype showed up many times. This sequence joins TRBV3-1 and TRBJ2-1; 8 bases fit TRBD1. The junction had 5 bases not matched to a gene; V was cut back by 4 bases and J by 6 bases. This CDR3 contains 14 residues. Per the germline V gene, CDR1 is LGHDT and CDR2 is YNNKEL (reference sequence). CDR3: CASSRNGQGNEQFF. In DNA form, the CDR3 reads TGTGCCAGCAGCCGGAACGGACAGGGCAATGAGCAGTTCTTC.

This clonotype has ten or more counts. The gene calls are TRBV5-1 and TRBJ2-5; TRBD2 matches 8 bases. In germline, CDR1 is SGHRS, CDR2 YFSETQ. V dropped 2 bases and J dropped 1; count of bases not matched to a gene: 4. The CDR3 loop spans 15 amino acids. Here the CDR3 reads CASSLSGSPQETQYF. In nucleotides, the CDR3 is TGCGCCAGCAGCTTAAGCGGGAGTCCCCAAGAGACCCAGTACTTC.

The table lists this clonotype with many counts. This CDR3 reads CSFLSSGRETQYF. The CDR3 DNA is TGCAGTTTTTTATCTAGCGGGAGGGAGACCCAGTACTTC. The rearrangement uses TRBV20-1 and TRBJ2-5; 11 bases are shared with TRBD2. The length of the CDR3 is 13 residues. J lost 5 bases, V lost 8 bases, and 7 bases had no gene match. Germline CDR1 DFQATT, CDR2 SNEGSKA (reference sequence).

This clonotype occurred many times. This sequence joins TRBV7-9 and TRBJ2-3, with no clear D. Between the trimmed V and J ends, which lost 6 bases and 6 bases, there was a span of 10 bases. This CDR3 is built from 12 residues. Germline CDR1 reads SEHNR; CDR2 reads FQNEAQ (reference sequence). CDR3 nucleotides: TGTGCCAGCAGTCATGAGGTGGATACGCAGTATTTT. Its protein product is CASSHEVDTQYF.

CDR3 nucleotide sequence: TGCAGTGCTCCCGGACTAGCGGGGAGCTTGGGGGGGGAGACCCAGTACTTC. Protein sequence: CSAPGLAGSLGGETQYF. The V and J genes are TRBV20-1 and TRBJ2-5, with 12 bases that match TRBD2. This CDR3 comprises 17 residues. The V gene end was trimmed by 5 bases and the J gene end by 5 bases; junction bases not matched to a gene: 15. Germline loops: CDR1 DFQATT, CDR2 SNEGSKA (reference sequence).

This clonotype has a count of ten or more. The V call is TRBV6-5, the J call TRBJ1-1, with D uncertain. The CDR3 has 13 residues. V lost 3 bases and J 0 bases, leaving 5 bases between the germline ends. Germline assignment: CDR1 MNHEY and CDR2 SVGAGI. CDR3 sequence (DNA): TGTGCCAGCAGTTATGAACTGAACACTGAAGCTTTCTTT. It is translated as CASSYELNTEAFF.

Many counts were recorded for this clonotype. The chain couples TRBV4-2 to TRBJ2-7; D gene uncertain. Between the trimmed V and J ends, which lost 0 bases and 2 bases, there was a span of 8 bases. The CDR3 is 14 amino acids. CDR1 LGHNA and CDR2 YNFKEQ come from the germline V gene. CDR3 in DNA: TGTGCCAGCAGCCAAGACGAATCGGCCTACGAGCAGTACTTC. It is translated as CASSQDESAYEQYF.

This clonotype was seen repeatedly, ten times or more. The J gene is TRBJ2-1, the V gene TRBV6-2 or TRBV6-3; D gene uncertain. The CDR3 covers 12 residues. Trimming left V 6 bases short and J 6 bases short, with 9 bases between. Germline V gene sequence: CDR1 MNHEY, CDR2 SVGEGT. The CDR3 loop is CASRPGLNEQFF. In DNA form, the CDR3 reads TGTGCCAGCAGACCTGGGCTCAATGAGCAGTTCTTC.

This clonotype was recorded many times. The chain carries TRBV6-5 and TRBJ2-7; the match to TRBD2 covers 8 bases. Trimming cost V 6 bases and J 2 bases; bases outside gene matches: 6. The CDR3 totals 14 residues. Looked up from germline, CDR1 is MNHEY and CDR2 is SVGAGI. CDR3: CASSRGLAAYEQYF. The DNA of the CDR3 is TGTGCCAGCAGCCGCGGACTAGCCGCCTACGAGCAGTACTTC.

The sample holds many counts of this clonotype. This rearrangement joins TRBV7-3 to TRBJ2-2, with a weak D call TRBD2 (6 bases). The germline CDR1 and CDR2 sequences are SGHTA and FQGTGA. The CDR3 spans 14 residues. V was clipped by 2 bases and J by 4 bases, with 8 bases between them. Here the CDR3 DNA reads TGTGCCAGCAGCTTAGGGGGAGGCACCGGGGAGCTGTTTTTT. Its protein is CASSLGGGTGELFF.

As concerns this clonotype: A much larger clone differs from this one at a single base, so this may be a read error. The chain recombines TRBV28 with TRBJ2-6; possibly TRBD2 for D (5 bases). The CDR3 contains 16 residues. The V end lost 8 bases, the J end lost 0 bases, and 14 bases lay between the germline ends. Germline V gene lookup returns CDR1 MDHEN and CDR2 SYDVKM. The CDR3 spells CASGGGGSSGANVLTF. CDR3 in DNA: TGTGCCAGCGGTGGTGGTGGGAGCTCTGGGGCCAACGTCCTGACTTTC.

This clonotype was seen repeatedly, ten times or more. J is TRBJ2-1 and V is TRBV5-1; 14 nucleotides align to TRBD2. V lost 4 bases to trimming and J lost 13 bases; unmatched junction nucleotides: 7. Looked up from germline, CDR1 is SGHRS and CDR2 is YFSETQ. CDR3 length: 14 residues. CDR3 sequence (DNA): TGCGCCAGCAGCCCGGGACTAGCGGGGGCCACACAGTTCTTC. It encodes CASSPGLAGATQFF.

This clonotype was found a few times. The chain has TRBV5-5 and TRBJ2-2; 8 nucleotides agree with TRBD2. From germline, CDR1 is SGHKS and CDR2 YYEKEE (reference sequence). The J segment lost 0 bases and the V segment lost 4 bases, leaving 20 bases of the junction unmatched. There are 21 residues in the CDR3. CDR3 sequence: CASSRPLRGRAGGTNTGELFF. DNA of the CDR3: TGTGCCAGCAGCCGCCCTTTGCGAGGTCGGGCGGGAGGTACGAACACCGGGGAGCTGTTTTTT.

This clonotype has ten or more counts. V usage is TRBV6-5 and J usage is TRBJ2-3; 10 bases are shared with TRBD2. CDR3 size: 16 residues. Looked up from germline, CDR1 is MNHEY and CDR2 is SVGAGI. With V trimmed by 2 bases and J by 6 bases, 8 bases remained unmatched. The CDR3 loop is CASSYRDSGRGDTQYF. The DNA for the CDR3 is TGTGCCAGCAGTTACAGGGACAGCGGGAGGGGGGATACGCAGTATTTT.

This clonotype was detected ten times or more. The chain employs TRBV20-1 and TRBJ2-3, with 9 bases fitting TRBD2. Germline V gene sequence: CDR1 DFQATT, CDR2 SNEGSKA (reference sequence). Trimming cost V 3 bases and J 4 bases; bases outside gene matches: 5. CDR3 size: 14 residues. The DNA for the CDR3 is TGCAGTGCTAGGGGGGGGACTAGCCCAGATACGCAGTATTTT. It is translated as CSARGGTSPDTQYF.

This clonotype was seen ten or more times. The CDR3, as DNA: TGTGCCAGCAGCGATCCTCTCCCCGGCTCCTACAATGAGCAGTTCTTC. Its translation: CASSDPLPGSYNEQFF. The V call is TRBV6-2 or TRBV6-3, the J call TRBJ2-1; the D is unclear. CDR3 size: 16 residues. Deletions cut 6 bases from V and 0 bases from J, with 15 bases between. CDR1 and CDR2 from the germline V gene are MNHEY and SVGEGT.

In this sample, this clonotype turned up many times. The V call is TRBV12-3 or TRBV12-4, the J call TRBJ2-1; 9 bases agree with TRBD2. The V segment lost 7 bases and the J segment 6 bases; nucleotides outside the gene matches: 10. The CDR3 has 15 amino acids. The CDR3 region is CASTPRGRAFNEQFF. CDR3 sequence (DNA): TGTGCCAGCACTCCCCGCGGGAGGGCCTTCAATGAGCAGTTCTTC.

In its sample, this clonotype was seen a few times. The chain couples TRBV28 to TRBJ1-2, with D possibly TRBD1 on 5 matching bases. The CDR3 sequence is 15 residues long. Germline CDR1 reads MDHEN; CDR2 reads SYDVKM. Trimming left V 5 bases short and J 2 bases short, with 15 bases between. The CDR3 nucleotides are TGTGCCAGCAGTGGGATCAGGGAGTCCAACTATGGCTACACCTTC. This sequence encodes CASSGIRESNYGYTF.

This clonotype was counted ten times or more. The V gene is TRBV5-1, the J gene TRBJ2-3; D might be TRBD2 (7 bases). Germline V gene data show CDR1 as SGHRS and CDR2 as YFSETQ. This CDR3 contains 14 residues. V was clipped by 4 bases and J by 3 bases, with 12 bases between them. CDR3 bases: TGCGCCAGCAGCGGACGGGGGGCTACAGATACGCAGTATTTT. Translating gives CASSGRGATDTQYF.

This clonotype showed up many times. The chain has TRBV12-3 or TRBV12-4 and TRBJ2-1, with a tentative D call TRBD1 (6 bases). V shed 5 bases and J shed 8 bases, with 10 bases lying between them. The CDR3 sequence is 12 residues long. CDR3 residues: CASSLPGDEQFF. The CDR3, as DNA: TGTGCCAGCAGTCTCCCAGGGGATGAGCAGTTCTTC.